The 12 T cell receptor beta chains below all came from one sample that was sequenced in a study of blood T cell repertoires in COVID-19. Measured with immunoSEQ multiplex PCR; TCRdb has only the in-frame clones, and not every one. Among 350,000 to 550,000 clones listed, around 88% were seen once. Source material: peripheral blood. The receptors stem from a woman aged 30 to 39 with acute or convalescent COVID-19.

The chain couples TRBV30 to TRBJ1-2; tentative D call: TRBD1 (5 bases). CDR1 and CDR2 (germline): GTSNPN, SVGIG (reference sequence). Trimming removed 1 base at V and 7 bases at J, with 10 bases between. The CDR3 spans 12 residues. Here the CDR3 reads CAWSDRFPGYTF. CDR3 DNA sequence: TGTGCCTGGAGTGACAGGTTTCCTGGCTACACCTTC.

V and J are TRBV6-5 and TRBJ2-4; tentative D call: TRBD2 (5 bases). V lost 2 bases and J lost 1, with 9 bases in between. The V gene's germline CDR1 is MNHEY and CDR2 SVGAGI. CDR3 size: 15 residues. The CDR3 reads CASSYNRRAKNIQYF. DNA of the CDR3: TGTGCCAGCAGTTACAACCGGAGGGCCAAAAACATTCAGTACTTC.

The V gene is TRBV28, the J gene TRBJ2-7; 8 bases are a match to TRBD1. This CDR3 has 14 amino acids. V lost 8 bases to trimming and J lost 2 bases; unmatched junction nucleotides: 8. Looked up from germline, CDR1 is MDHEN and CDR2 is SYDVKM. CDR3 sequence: CASAGTGGTYEQYF. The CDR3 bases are TGTGCCAGCGCAGGGACAGGTGGAACCTACGAGCAGTACTTC.

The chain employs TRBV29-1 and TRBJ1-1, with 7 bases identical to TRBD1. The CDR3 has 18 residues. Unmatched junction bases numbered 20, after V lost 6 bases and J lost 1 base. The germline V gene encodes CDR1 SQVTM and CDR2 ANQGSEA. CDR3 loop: CSVQQPPSWTGANTEAFF. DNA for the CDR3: TGCAGCGTCCAACAGCCTCCCTCATGGACAGGCGCGAACACTGAAGCTTTCTTT.

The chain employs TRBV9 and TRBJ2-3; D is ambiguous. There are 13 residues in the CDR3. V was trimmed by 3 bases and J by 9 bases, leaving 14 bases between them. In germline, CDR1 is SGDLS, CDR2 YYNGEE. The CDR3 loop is CASSENVRGTQYF. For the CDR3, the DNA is TGTGCCAGCAGCGAGAACGTGAGAGGCACGCAGTATTTT.

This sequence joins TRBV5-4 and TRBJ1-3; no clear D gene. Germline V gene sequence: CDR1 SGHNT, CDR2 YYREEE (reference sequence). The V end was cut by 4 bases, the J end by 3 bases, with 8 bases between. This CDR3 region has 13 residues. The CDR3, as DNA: TGTGCCAGCAGCAGTTCGGGTGGAAACACCATATATTTT. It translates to CASSSSGGNTIYF. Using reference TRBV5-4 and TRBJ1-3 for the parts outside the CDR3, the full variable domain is ETGVTQSPTHLIKTRGQQVTLRCSSQSGHNTVSWYQQALGQGPQFIFQYYREEENGRGNFPPRFSGLQFPNYSSELNVNALELDDSALYLCASSSSGGNTIYFGEGSWLTVV.

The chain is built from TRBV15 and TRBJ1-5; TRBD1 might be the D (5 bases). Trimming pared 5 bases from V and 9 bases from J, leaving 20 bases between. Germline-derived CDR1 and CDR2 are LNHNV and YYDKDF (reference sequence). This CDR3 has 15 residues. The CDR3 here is CATSGGVAAGRPQHF. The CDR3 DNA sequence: TGTGCCACCAGCGGGGGGGTTGCGGCCGGGAGGCCCCAGCATTTT.

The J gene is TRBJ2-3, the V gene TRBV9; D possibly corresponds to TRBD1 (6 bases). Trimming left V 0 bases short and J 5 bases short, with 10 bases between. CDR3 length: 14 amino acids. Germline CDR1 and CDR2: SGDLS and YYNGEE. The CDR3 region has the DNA TGTGCCAGCAGCGTAGGCAGGGGCTTAGATACGCAGTATTTT. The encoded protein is CASSVGRGLDTQYF.

The CDR3 sequence is CASSFGMNTEAFF. The CDR3 region has the DNA TGTGCCAGCAGTTTTGGCATGAACACTGAAGCTTTCTTT. The chain uses TRBV12-3 or TRBV12-4 and TRBJ1-1, with unresolved D. V lost 3 bases, J lost 0 bases, and 5 bases lay in between. The CDR3 is 13 amino acids.

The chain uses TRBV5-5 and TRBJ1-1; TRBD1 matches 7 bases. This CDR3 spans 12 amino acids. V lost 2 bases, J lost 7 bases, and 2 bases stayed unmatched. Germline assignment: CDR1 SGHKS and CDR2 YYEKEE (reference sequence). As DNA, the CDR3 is TGTGCCAGCAGCTTCGGGACAGATGAAGCTTTCTTT. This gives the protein CASSFGTDEAFF.

CDR3 residues: CASSTGQAIYGYTF. The CDR3 DNA is TGTGCCAGTAGTACGGGACAGGCAATCTATGGCTACACCTTC. This chain links TRBV19 with TRBJ1-2; TRBD1 agrees at 8 bases. CDR3 length: 14 residues. Germline CDR1 and CDR2: LNHDA and SQIVND (reference sequence). Trimming removed 4 bases from V and 4 bases from J; junction bases left unmatched: 5. The variable domain in full, with the rest retrieved from reference TRBV19 and TRBJ1-2, is DGGITQSPKYLFRKEGQNVTLSCEQNLNHDAMYWYRQDPGQGLRLIYYSQIVNDFQKGDIAEGYSVSREKKESFPLTVTSAQKNPTAFYLCASSTGQAIYGYTFGSGTRLTVV.

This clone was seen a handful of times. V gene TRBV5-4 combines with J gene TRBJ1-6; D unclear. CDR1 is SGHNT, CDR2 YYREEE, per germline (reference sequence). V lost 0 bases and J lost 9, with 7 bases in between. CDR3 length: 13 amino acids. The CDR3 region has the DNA TGTGCCAGCAGCTTGGCGGACTCTTCACCCCTCCACTTT. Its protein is CASSLADSSPLHF.